These T cell receptor beta chains were read from a single sample in a study of blood T cell repertoires in COVID-19. Generated by immunoSEQ multiplex PCR, the TCRdb table keeps only in-frame clones and is missing some. The profile shows 45,000 to 50,000 clones, 83% of them singletons. Sequencing was performed on peripheral blood. Receptors were obtained from a man older than 75 in a cohort sampled during active COVID-19. CDR3s include the opening cysteine and the closing phenylalanine or tryptophan. Each record gives: CDR3 protein, CDR3 DNA, V gene, clone size, D gene, J gene. The D gene is left open where the match is weak. Rows may omit the clone size; those that give it use once, few, many or a size class.

CDR3: CASGPRGVGNTEAFF
DNA: TGTGCCAGCGGCCCGCGGGGGGTTGGGAACACTGAAGCTTTCTTT
V: TRBV19
size: -
D: -
J: TRBJ1-1

CDR3: CASSAQADRAEAFF
DNA: TGTGCCAGCAGCGCGCAAGCGGACAGAGCTGAAGCTTTCTTT
V: TRBV9
size: -
D: -
J: TRBJ1-1

CDR3: CSATGAQETQYF
DNA: TGCAGCGCGACAGGGGCTCAAGAGACCCAGTACTTC
V: TRBV29-1
size: -
D: TRBD1
J: TRBJ2-5

CDR3: CASSKTTGGENTEAFF
DNA: TGCGCCAGCAGCAAGACGACAGGGGGCGAGAACACTGAAGCTTTCTTT
V: TRBV5-1
size: -
D: TRBD1
J: TRBJ1-1

CDR3: CASSLDRATNYGYTF
DNA: TGCGCCAGCAGCTTGGACAGGGCCACTAACTATGGCTACACCTTC
V: TRBV5-1
size: -
D: -
J: TRBJ1-2

CDR3: CASRDSYNEQFF
DNA: TGCGCCAGCAGGGACAGCTACAATGAGCAGTTCTTC
V: TRBV5-1
size: -
D: -
J: TRBJ2-1

CDR3: CASSRTGTSTDTQYF
DNA: TGCGCCAGCAGTCGGACAGGAACTAGCACAGATACGCAGTATTTT
V: TRBV5-1
size: -
D: TRBD1
J: TRBJ2-3

CDR3: CASSPRGAGGQNIQYF
DNA: TGTGCCAGCAGCCCCCGAGGAGCGGGGGGGCAAAACATTCAGTACTTC
V: TRBV9
size: few
D: TRBD2
J: TRBJ2-4

CDR3: CAISEKGTGRTGYTF
DNA: TGTGCCATCAGTGAAAAAGGGACAGGGAGGACTGGCTACACCTTC
V: TRBV10-3
size: -
D: TRBD1
J: TRBJ1-2

CDR3: CASSLAGGTVNTEAFF
DNA: TGTGCCAGCAGCTTAGCGGGAGGGACGGTGAACACTGAAGCTTTCTTT
V: TRBV7-2
size: -
D: -
J: TRBJ1-1

CDR3: CASSLAWGNSPLHF
DNA: TGTGCCAGCAGCTTAGCATGGGGCAATTCACCCCTCCACTTT
V: TRBV5-4
size: -
D: -
J: TRBJ1-6

CDR3: CASGQGGVGNYGYTF
DNA: TGTGCCAGCGGGCAGGGAGGAGTGGGTAACTATGGCTACACCTTC
V: TRBV6-5
size: -
D: -
J: TRBJ1-2

CDR3: CASSLGGVRQPQHF
DNA: TGTGCCAGCAGCTTAGGGGGAGTTCGACAGCCCCAGCATTTT
V: TRBV7-2
size: few
D: -
J: TRBJ1-5

CDR3: CSASPPQAGGNSPLHF
DNA: TGCAGTGCTAGTCCCCCCCAGGCCGGAGGCAATTCACCCCTCCACTTT
V: TRBV20-1
size: few
D: -
J: TRBJ1-6

CDR3: CASSGTLAALYEQYF
DNA: TGTGCCAGCAGCGGGACACTAGCGGCCCTCTACGAGCAGTACTTC
V: TRBV7-8
size: once
D: TRBD2
J: TRBJ2-7

CDR3: CSVGGVKNYGYTF
DNA: TGCAGCGTGGGAGGGGTTAAAAACTATGGCTACACCTTC
V: TRBV29-1
size: once
D: -
J: TRBJ1-2

CDR3: CAGQVYNEQFF
DNA: TGTGCCGGACAGGTTTACAATGAGCAGTTCTTC
V: TRBV21-1
size: -
D: -
J: TRBJ2-1

CDR3: CASTGYRGSLGGNTIYF
DNA: TGTGCCAGCACCGGATACAGGGGCTCGCTAGGAGGAAACACCATATATTTT
V: TRBV2
size: -
D: TRBD1
J: TRBJ1-3

CDR3: CASSYSIQGGGTQYF
DNA: TGTGCCAGCAGTTACTCGATTCAAGGGGGCGGAACCCAGTACTTC
V: TRBV6-5
size: once
D: TRBD1
J: TRBJ2-5

CDR3: CASSFSGTGDNEQFF
DNA: TGTGCCAGCAGCTTCTCCGGGACGGGAGATAATGAGCAGTTCTTC
V: TRBV11-3
size: -
D: -
J: TRBJ2-1

CDR3: CASSGQGWDTQYF
DNA: TGTGCCAGTAGTGGACAGGGTTGGGATACGCAGTATTTT
V: TRBV19
size: -
D: TRBD1
J: TRBJ2-3

CDR3: CASSFRQGALGNTIYF
DNA: TGTGCCAGCAGTTTCCGGCAGGGGGCACTTGGAAACACCATATATTTT
V: TRBV28
size: -
D: TRBD1
J: TRBJ1-3